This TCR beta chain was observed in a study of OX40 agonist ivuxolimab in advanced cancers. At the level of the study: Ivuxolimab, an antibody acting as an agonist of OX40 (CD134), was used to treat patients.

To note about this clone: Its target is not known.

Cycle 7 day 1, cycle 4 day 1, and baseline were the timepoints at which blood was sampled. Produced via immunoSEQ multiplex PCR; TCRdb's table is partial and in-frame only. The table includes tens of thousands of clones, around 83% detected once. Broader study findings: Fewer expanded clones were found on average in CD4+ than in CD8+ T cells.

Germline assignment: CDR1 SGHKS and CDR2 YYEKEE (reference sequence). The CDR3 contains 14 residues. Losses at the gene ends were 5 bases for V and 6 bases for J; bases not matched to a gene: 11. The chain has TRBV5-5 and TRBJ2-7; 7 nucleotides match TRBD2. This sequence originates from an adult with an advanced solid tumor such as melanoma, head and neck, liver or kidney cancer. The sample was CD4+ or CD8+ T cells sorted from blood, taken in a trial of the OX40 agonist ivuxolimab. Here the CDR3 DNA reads TGTGCCAGCAGTTCTAGCGGAACCTACACCGAGCAGTACTTC. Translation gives CASSSSGTYTEQYF.